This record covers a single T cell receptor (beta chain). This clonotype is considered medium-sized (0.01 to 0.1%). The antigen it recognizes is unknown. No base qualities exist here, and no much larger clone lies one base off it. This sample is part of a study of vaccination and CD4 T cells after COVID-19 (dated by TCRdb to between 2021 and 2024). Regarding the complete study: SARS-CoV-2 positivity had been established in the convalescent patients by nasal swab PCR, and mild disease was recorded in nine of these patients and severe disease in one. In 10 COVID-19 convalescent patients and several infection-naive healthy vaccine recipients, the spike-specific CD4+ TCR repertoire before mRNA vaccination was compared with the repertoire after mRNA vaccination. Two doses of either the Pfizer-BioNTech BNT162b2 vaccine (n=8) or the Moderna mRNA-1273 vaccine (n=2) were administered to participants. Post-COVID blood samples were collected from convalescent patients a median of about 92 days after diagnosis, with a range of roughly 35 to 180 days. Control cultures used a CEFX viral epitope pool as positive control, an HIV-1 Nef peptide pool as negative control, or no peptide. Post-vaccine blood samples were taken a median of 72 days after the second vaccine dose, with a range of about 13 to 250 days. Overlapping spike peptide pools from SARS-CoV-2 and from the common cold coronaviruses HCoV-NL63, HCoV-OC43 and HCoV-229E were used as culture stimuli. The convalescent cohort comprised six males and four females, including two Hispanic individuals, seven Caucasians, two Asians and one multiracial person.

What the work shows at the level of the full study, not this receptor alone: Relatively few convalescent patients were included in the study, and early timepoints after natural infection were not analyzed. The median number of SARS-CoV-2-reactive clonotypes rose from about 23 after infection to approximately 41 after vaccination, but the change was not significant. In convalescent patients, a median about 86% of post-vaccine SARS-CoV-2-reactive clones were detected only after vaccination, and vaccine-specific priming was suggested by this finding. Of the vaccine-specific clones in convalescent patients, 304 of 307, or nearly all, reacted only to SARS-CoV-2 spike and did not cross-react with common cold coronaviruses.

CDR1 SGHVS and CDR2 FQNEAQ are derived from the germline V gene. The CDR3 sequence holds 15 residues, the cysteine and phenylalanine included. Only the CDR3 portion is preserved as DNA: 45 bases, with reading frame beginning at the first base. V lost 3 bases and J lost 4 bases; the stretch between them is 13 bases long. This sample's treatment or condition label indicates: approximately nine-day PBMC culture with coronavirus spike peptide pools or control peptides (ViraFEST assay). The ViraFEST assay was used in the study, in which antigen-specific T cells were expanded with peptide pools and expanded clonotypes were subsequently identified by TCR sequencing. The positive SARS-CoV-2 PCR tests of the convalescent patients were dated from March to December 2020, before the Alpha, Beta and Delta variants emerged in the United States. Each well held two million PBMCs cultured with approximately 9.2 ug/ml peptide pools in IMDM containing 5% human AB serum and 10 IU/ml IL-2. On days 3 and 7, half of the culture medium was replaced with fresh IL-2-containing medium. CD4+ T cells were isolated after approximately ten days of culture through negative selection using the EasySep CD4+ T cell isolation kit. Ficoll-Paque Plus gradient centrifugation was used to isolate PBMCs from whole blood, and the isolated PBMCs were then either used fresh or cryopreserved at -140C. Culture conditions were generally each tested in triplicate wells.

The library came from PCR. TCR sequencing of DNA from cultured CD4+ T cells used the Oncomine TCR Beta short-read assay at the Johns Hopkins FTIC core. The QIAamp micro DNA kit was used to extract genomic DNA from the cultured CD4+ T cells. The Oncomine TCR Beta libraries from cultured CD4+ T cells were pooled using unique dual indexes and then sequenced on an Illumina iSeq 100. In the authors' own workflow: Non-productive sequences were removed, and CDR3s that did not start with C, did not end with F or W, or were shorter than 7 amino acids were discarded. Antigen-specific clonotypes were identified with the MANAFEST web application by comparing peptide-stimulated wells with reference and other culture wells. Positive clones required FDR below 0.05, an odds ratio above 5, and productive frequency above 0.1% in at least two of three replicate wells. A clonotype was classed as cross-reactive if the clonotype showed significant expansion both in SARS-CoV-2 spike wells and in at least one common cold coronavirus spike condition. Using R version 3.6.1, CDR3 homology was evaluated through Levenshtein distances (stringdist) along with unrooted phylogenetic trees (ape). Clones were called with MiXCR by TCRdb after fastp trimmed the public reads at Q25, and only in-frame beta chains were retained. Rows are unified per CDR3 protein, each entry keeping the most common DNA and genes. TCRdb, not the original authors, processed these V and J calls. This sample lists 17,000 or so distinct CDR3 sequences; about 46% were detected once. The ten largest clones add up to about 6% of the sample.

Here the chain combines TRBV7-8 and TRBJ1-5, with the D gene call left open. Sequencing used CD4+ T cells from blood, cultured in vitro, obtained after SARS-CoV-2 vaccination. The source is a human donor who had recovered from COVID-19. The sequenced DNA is TGTGCCAGCAGCTTCGGGTCTCGCGCGAATCAGCCCCAGCATTTT. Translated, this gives CASSFGSRANQPQHF.